The 21 T cell receptor beta chains reported below all come from one sample, sequenced in a study of T cell repertoires in cytomegalovirus infection. TCRdb used MiXCR to reprocess the reads, holding one entry per CDR3 protein. The table has about a million distinct CDR3 sequences, approximately 32% seen once. The antigens for these receptors are not known. The sample in question was cultured CD8+ T cells from PBMCs, obtained from culture after CMV antigen stimulation. These receptors originate from a human donor in good health (CMV status not recorded). Some clones in this sample may be carry-over from other donors' samples.

The chain links TRBV24-1 to TRBJ2-1, with a weak D call TRBD1 (6 bases). Trimming took off 3 bases at V and 1 base at J, with 15 bases between the two ends. The CDR3 totals 17 residues. CDR1 is KGHDR, CDR2 SFDVKD, per germline. The CDR3 sequence: CATSDRFRDKSYNEQFF. The CDR3 coding sequence is TGTGCCACCAGTGATCGATTCCGGGACAAATCCTACAATGAGCAGTTCTTC.

The chain has TRBV7-4 and TRBJ2-4, with D tentatively TRBD1 (6 bases). The V gene lost 1 base and the J gene lost 7 bases, with 17 bases spanning the gap. Germline loops: CDR1 SGHVT, CDR2 SQSDAQ. This CDR3 is built from 16 residues. The CDR3 protein is CASSLVETGTWNIQYF. CDR3 sequence (DNA): TGTGCCAGCAGCTTAGTGGAAACCGGGACATGGAACATTCAGTACTTC.

This clonotype was counted only a few times. This rearrangement joins TRBV6-6 to TRBJ2-7, with D unresolved. This CDR3 is 11 amino acids long. Germline values: CDR1 MNHNY, CDR2 SVGAGI (reference sequence). Trimming shortened V by 5 bases and J by 5 bases, and 7 bases separated the two germline ends. In DNA form, the CDR3 reads TGTGCCAGCAGTCACCGGGACGAGCAGTACTTC. Its protein is CASSHRDEQYF.

In this sample, this clonotype turned up a few times. V and J are TRBV10-3 and TRBJ2-3; TRBD2 aligns across 8 bases. In germline, CDR1 is ENHRY, CDR2 SYGVKD. V trimming: 0 bases; J trimming: 6 bases; junction bases outside the gene matches: 5. The CDR3 runs 15 residues. The CDR3 DNA is TGTGCCATCAGTGAGTCCCGGGGGGGCCGTGATACGCAGTATTTT. Translating it yields CAISESRGGRDTQYF.

On this clonotype itself: With a much larger clone just one base away, this may be a read error. The rearrangement joins TRBV7-8 to TRBJ1-5; no definite D call. Germline values: CDR1 SGHVS, CDR2 FQNEAQ. V was cut by 0 bases and J by 7 bases, with 16 bases left in between. This CDR3 is built from 16 residues. As DNA, the CDR3 is TGTGCCAGCAGCTTAGCGCCTGAGGGCTTAAGACAGCCCCAGCATTTT. Amino acids: CASSLAPEGLRQPQHF.

This clonotype occurred many times. In DNA, the CDR3 is TGTGCCAGCAGCTTAACGGGGTCTGGGGCCAACGTCCTGACTTTC. It encodes CASSLTGSGANVLTF. The chain is built from TRBV6-1 and TRBJ2-6; D is perhaps TRBD2 (5 bases). Trimming removed 6 bases from V and 1 base from J, with 10 bases in between. Germline V gene sequence: CDR1 MNHNS, CDR2 SASEGT. The CDR3 totals 15 residues.

This clonotype was recorded a few times. The chain carries TRBV19 and TRBJ2-1; no definite D call. Trimming took off 5 bases at V and 5 bases at J, with 13 bases between the two ends. The CDR3 is 14 amino acids. Germline V CDR1 and CDR2: LNHDA, SQIVND (reference sequence). CDR3 coding DNA: TGTGCCAGTAGTGGCCTCGGGTATGACAATGAGCAGTTCTTC. This gives the protein CASSGLGYDNEQFF.

This clonotype was detected only once. The chain carries TRBV12-3 or TRBV12-4 and TRBJ2-1, with 11 positions matching TRBD2. J was trimmed by 4 bases and V by 3 bases; bases with no gene match: 11. The length of the CDR3 is 18 residues. The CDR3 sequence: CASSFRLAGGGSYNEQFF. In DNA form, the CDR3 reads TGTGCCAGCAGTTTCCGGCTAGCGGGGGGCGGGAGTTACAATGAGCAGTTCTTC.

This chain connects TRBV20-1 to TRBJ1-2, with TRBD1 matching over 7 bases. The CDR3 consists of 13 residues. Germline V lookup: CDR1 DFQATT, CDR2 SNEGSKA (reference sequence). Losses at the gene ends were 3 bases for V and 2 bases for J; bases not matched to a gene: 3. The CDR3 DNA reads as TGCAGTGCTAGTGACAGGGAAAACTATGGCTACACCTTC. Protein sequence: CSASDRENYGYTF.

On this clonotype: This could be a read error, since a much larger clone is one nucleotide away. The chain carries TRBV28 and TRBJ1-4; 8 nucleotides agree with TRBD1. V was clipped by 8 bases and J by 6 bases; unmatched bases: 11. This CDR3 is 15 amino acids long. CDR1 is MDHEN, CDR2 SYDVKM, per germline. The CDR3: CASALEGQGYEKLFF. The CDR3 nucleotides read TGTGCCAGCGCACTCGAAGGACAGGGCTATGAAAAACTGTTTTTT.

This clonotype was seen at least ten times. This rearrangement joins TRBV12-3 or TRBV12-4 to TRBJ1-2, with D uncertain. CDR3 size: 11 residues. The germline V and J ends were trimmed by 6 bases and 6 bases, with 8 bases remaining between them. This CDR3 is CASSESDGYTF. Written as DNA, the CDR3 is TGTGCCAGCAGCGAAAGCGATGGCTACACCTTC.

This clonotype was seen at least ten times. V usage is TRBV4-1 and J usage is TRBJ2-3; D tentatively fits TRBD1 or TRBD2 (6 bases each). The CDR3 is 17 residues long. Germline CDR1 MGHRA, CDR2 YSYEKL. Trimming shortened V by 9 bases and J by 3 bases, and 25 bases separated the two germline ends. CDR3 sequence: CASQSEGGGRSTDTQYF. The CDR3 region has the DNA TGCGCCAGTCAGTCGGAGGGGGGCGGAAGATCGACAGATACGCAGTATTTT.

The chain couples TRBV7-9 to TRBJ2-5; unclear D gene. This CDR3 has 11 residues. The germline CDR1 and CDR2 sequences are SEHNR and FQNEAQ (reference sequence). Trimming pared 1 base from V and 9 bases from J, leaving 6 bases between. CDR3 region: CASSLGASQYF. CDR3 sequence (DNA): TGTGCCAGCAGCTTAGGCGCCTCCCAGTACTTC.

This clonotype was counted only a few times. The rearrangement joins TRBV19 to TRBJ2-1, with TRBD1 identical over 10 bases. V lost 3 bases and J lost 14; bases outside the gene matches: 16. CDR1 and CDR2 (germline): LNHDA, SQIVND (reference sequence). CDR3 length equals 16 residues. CDR3 residues: CASSISDRGPRYVEFF. The CDR3 DNA reads as TGTGCCAGTAGTATCTCCGACAGGGGGCCAAGGTATGTGGAGTTCTTC.

This clonotype was detected once. The chain joins TRBV7-2 to TRBJ1-4; D gene ambiguous. The CDR3 is made up of 11 amino acids. The germline V and J ends were trimmed by 2 bases and 11 bases, with 6 bases remaining between them. Germline CDR1 SGHTA, CDR2 FQGNSA. CDR3 sequence reads: CASSLKGKLFF. The CDR3 DNA sequence: TGTGCCAGCAGCTTAAAAGGGAAACTGTTTTTT. The entire variable domain, with the rest obtained from reference TRBV7-2 and TRBJ1-4, is as follows: GAGVSQSPSNKVTEKGKDVELRCDPISGHTALYWYRQSLGQGLEFLIYFQGNSAPDKSGLPSDRFSAERTGGSVSTLTIQRTQQEDSAVYLCASSLKGKLFFGSGTQLSVL.

This clonotype came up a few times. J is TRBJ2-7 and V is TRBV6-6, with a possible D match to TRBD1 (6 bases). The CDR3 totals 13 residues. From germline, CDR1 is MNHNY and CDR2 SVGAGI (reference sequence). The V end was cut by 6 bases, the J end by 3 bases, with 12 bases between. The CDR3 reads CASSPRQVYEQYV. The CDR3 region has the DNA TGTGCCAGCAGCCCGAGACAGGTCTACGAGCAGTACGTC.

The chain links TRBV15 to TRBJ1-1; no reliable D call. V gave up 1 base and J gave up 2 bases, with 5 bases separating them. The CDR3 contains 13 residues. Per germline, CDR1 LNHNV and CDR2 YYDKDF (reference sequence). CDR3 nucleotide sequence: TGTGCCACCAGCAGAGTAAGCAACACTGAAGCTTTCTTT. This codes for CATSRVSNTEAFF. Variable domain in full (rest from reference TRBV15 and TRBJ1-1): DAMVIQNPRYQVTQFGKPVTLSCSQTLNHNVMYWYQQKSSQAPKLLFHYYDKDFNNEADTPDNFQSRRPNTSFCFLDIRSPGLGDTAMYLCATSRVSNTEAFFGQGTRLTVV.

The chain has TRBV10-2 and TRBJ2-2; D is unclear. Germline CDR1 is WSHSY and CDR2 is SAAADI. The CDR3 runs 13 residues. The CDR3 reads CAARAANTGELFF. The CDR3 bases are TGCGCGGCTAGGGCCGCGAACACCGGGGAGCTGTTTTTT.

This clonotype occurred a few times. This sequence joins TRBV28 and TRBJ2-7; no definite D call. Trimming removed 3 bases at V and 5 bases at J, with 11 bases between. This CDR3 is built from 13 residues. In germline, CDR1 is MDHEN, CDR2 SYDVKM. CDR3 nucleotides: TGTGCCAGCAGTTTGACCCCTGTCGACGAGCAGTACGTC. Residues: CASSLTPVDEQYV.

There are many counts of this clonotype. The chain has TRBV7-8 and TRBJ1-3; no clear D. The CDR3 spans 13 residues. Germline loops: CDR1 SGHVS, CDR2 FQNEAQ. Trimming removed 5 bases at V and 1 base at J, with 6 bases between. CDR3 region: CASSPGSGNTIYF. DNA of the CDR3: TGTGCCAGCAGCCCCGGTTCTGGAAACACCATATATTTT.

The V and J genes are TRBV7-6 and TRBJ2-1; 14 nucleotides align to TRBD2. Trimming took 5 bases from V and 8 from J; bases not matched to a gene: 14. Germline V lookup: CDR1 SGHVS, CDR2 FNYEAQ. The CDR3 runs to 18 residues. DNA of the CDR3: TGTGCCAGCAGCCCGAGGACTAGCGGGGGGCATAGGACGTATGAGCAGTTCTTC. It is translated as CASSPRTSGGHRTYEQFF.